Shown below are 28 T cell receptor beta chains from a single sample sequenced in a study of cytomegalovirus exposure and HLA in healthy donors. The PCR was carried out with 60 Vbeta primers and 13 Jbeta primers. Sequencing was performed with immunoSEQ multiplex PCR; in TCRdb, only in-frame clones are kept and a portion is missing. There are 150,000 to 200,000 clones in the sample; roughly three quarters occur only once, and less than 2.5% lies in the top ten. Sequencing input: PBMCs. The receptors come from a woman in her fifties or sixties in good health and CMV-seronegative.

Only a few counts were recorded for this clone. V usage is TRBV7-2 and J usage is TRBJ2-1; TRBD2 is a possible D gene (5 bases). This CDR3 spans 11 amino acids. Germline V gives CDR1 SGHTA, CDR2 FQGNSA. The CDR3 region is CGGIPLQEQFF. In DNA, the CDR3 is TGTGGAGGGATACCATTACAAGAGCAGTTCTTC.

This rearrangement joins TRBV19 to TRBJ1-5, with D hard to call. The CDR3 extends over 15 amino acids. Between the trimmed V and J ends, which lost 7 bases and 0 bases, there was a span of 13 bases. Germline CDR1 is LNHDA and CDR2 is SQIVND (reference sequence). The CDR3 here is CASTLAGYSNQPQHF. The DNA of the CDR3 is TGTGCCAGTACCCTGGCAGGTTATAGCAATCAGCCCCAGCATTTT.

In this sample, this clone turned up once. This sequence joins TRBV19 and TRBJ1-2; the match to TRBD1 covers 10 bases. V was clipped by 3 bases and J by 4 bases; unmatched bases: 8. The germline gives CDR1 LNHDA, CDR2 SQIVND (reference sequence). The CDR3 covers 16 residues. In nucleotides, the CDR3 is TGTGCCAGTAGTATGAGACAGGGGGCTTCAAGCTATGGCTACACCTTC. Amino acids: CASSMRQGASSYGYTF.

The genes are TRBV5-1 and TRBJ2-3; D gene unclear. The ends were cut back, 0 bases at V and 2 bases at J, with 7 bases in the middle. The CDR3 loop spans 14 amino acids. The germline gives CDR1 SGHRS, CDR2 YFSETQ. The CDR3: CASSLALATDTQYF. The CDR3 nucleotides are TGCGCCAGCAGCTTGGCCTTAGCCACAGATACGCAGTATTTT.

The chain links TRBV19 to TRBJ2-3; 9 bases line up with TRBD1. Germline CDR1 and CDR2: LNHDA and SQIVND (reference sequence). With 7 bases clipped from V and 3 bases from J, the junction kept 5 bases outside the gene matches. This CDR3 is 14 amino acids long. CDR3 residues: CASTYRGPTDTQYF. For the CDR3, the DNA is TGTGCCAGTACCTACAGGGGGCCGACAGATACGCAGTATTTT. Full variable domain (rest looked up from reference TRBV19 and TRBJ2-3): DGGITQSPKYLFRKEGQNVTLSCEQNLNHDAMYWYRQDPGQGLRLIYYSQIVNDFQKGDIAEGYSVSREKKESFPLTVTSAQKNPTAFYLCASTYRGPTDTQYFGPGTRLTVL.

This sequence joins TRBV4-3 and TRBJ2-7; D gene ambiguous. The ends were cut back, 0 bases at V and 7 bases at J, with 19 bases in the middle. The length of the CDR3 is 16 residues. Germline values: CDR1 LGHNA, CDR2 YSLEER. The CDR3 coding sequence is TGCGCCAGCAGCCAAGATATAGTTACCCGAGGAAGGGAGCAGTACTTC. This gives the protein CASSQDIVTRGREQYF.

A few counts support this clone. The V and J genes are TRBV28 and TRBJ2-1; TRBD2 might be the D (6 bases). The CDR3 is 15 amino acids. V dropped 6 bases and J dropped 4 bases, with 16 bases sitting between them. The germline V gene has CDR1 MDHEN and CDR2 SYDVKM. CDR3 sequence: CASSPRRGQYNEQFF. DNA for the CDR3: TGTGCCAGCAGCCCGAGGAGGGGCCAATACAATGAGCAGTTCTTC.

The chain is built from TRBV18 and TRBJ1-2, with 8 nucleotides matching TRBD1. J was trimmed by 3 bases and V by 3 bases; bases with no gene match: 3. The CDR3 sequence is 14 residues long. Germline CDR1 KGHSH, CDR2 LQKENI. CDR3: CASSPSGGDYGYTF. The CDR3 DNA follows: TGTGCCAGCTCACCTTCAGGGGGCGACTATGGCTACACCTTC.

The J gene is TRBJ1-6, the V gene TRBV5-8, with D tentatively TRBD1 (5 bases). This CDR3 region has 16 residues. Germline CDR1 and CDR2: SGHTS and YDEGEE. V was shortened by 5 bases and J by 8 bases, with 20 bases between the two germline ends. The CDR3 here is CASSFPQGLIYSPLHF. DNA for the CDR3: TGTGCCAGCAGTTTTCCCCAGGGACTTATTTATTCACCCCTCCACTTT.

This chain connects TRBV6-5 to TRBJ2-7; TRBD1 matches 8 bases. In germline, CDR1 is MNHEY, CDR2 SVGAGI. With V trimmed by 2 bases and J by 3 bases, 3 bases remained unmatched. This CDR3 contains 14 residues. The CDR3 loop is CASSYLGQDYEQYF. CDR3 bases: TGTGCCAGCAGTTACCTGGGACAGGACTACGAGCAGTACTTC.

The V gene is TRBV11-2, the J gene TRBJ2-1; D gene uncertain. Germline V lookup: CDR1 SGHAT, CDR2 FQNNGV. V dropped 0 bases and J dropped 0 bases, with 6 bases sitting between them. This CDR3 has 15 amino acids. CDR3 region: CASSLEQSSYNEQFF. The CDR3 DNA reads as TGTGCCAGCAGCTTAGAACAGAGCTCCTACAATGAGCAGTTCTTC.

The chain couples TRBV28 to TRBJ2-6, with D possibly being TRBD2 (6 bases). The CDR3 length is 14 residues. V lost 8 bases to trimming and J lost 0 bases, with 8 bases between them. Per germline, CDR1 MDHEN and CDR2 SYDVKM. For the CDR3, the DNA is TGTGCCAGCGGACTAAACTCTGGGGCCAACGTCCTGACTTTC. It yields the protein CASGLNSGANVLTF.

With respect to this clone: This same CDR3 is encoded by further DNA sequences in the sample. The chain carries TRBV6-1 and TRBJ2-3; possibly TRBD1 for D (6 bases). Germline CDR1 reads MNHNS; CDR2 reads SASEGT. This CDR3 has 13 residues. V shed 4 bases and J shed 1 base, with 6 bases lying between them. The CDR3 DNA is TGTGCCAGCAGTGGACAGGGCACAGATACGCAGTATTTT. Translated, it gives CASSGQGTDTQYF.

V gene TRBV18 combines with J gene TRBJ2-7; possibly TRBD1 for D (5 bases). With 3 bases removed from V and 2 bases from J, the gap between germline ends came to 8 bases. Germline V gene sequence: CDR1 KGHSH, CDR2 LQKENI. The CDR3 is 13 residues long. CDR3 bases: TGTGCCAGCTCACCGCAGGGTACCTACGAGCAGTACTTC. This codes for CASSPQGTYEQYF. Using reference TRBV18 and TRBJ2-7 for the parts outside the CDR3, the full variable domain is NAGVMQNPRHLVRRRGQEARLRCSPMKGHSHVYWYRQLPEEGLKFMVYLQKENIIDESGMPKERFSAEFPKEGPSILRIQQVVRGDSAAYFCASSPQGTYEQYFGPGTRLTVT.

The chain links TRBV7-2 to TRBJ1-5; D remains unclear. The germline gives CDR1 SGHTA, CDR2 FQGNSA. Trimming shortened V by 0 bases and J by 4 bases, and 4 bases separated the two germline ends. This CDR3 region has 13 residues. The CDR3 DNA sequence: TGTGCCAGCAGCTTAGCCCAAAATCAGCCCCAGCATTTT. Amino acids: CASSLAQNQPQHF.

This clone has only one observation. The chain carries TRBV30 and TRBJ1-6; 7 bases map to TRBD1. The CDR3 covers 14 residues. Germline assignment: CDR1 GTSNPN and CDR2 SVGIG (reference sequence). Trimming cost V 4 bases and J 9 bases; bases outside gene matches: 9. The CDR3 nucleotides are TGTGCCTGGACCCGGGACAGCCGCGCTTCACCCCTCCACTTT. This gives the protein CAWTRDSRASPLHF.

As concerns this clone: A read error may account for a junction end that differs from germline. V is TRBV7-7 and J is TRBJ2-5, with 7 bases matching TRBD1. CDR1 is SSHAT and CDR2 is FNYEAQ in the germline V gene (reference sequence). The length of the CDR3 is 16 residues. The CDR3 DNA reads TGTGCTAGCAGCCAGGGCTCGACAGGGAACCAAGAGACCCAGTACTTC. Encoded protein: CASSQGSTGNQETQYF. Full variable domain (missing parts from reference TRBV7-7 and TRBJ2-5): GAGVSQSPRYKVTKRGQDVTLRCDPISSHATLYWYQQALGQGPEFLTYFNYEAQPDKSGLPSDRFSAERPEGSISTLTIQRTEQRDSAMYRCASSQGSTGNQETQYFGPGTRLLVL.

The V call is TRBV4-3, the J call TRBJ2-1, with D unclear. The CDR3 has 16 amino acids. Trimming took 0 bases from V and 2 from J, leaving 11 bases between them. The germline CDR1 and CDR2 sequences are LGHNA and YSLEER. The CDR3 nucleotides read TGCGCCAGCAGCCAAGAAAGGCGGTTAGCCTACAATGAGCAGTTCTTC. It is translated as CASSQERRLAYNEQFF.

The chain couples TRBV27 to TRBJ2-2; D uncertain. Germline CDR1 is MNHEY and CDR2 is SMNVEV (reference sequence). Trimming took off 2 bases at V and 6 bases at J, with 7 bases between the two ends. The CDR3 is 13 residues long. DNA for the CDR3: TGTGCCAGCAGTTTAGGGCGATCCGGGGAGCTGTTTTTT. This gives the protein CASSLGRSGELFF.

The V call is TRBV5-5, the J call TRBJ2-7, with a weak D call TRBD2 (5 bases). Germline assignment: CDR1 SGHKS and CDR2 YYEKEE (reference sequence). V was cut by 0 bases and J by 4 bases, with 8 bases left in between. This CDR3 is built from 13 residues. The CDR3 reads CASSLAPGYEQYF. The CDR3 region has the DNA TGTGCCAGCAGCTTGGCCCCGGGGTACGAGCAGTACTTC.

To note about this clone: Other DNA sequences in this sample translate to the same CDR3. The chain employs TRBV7-8 and TRBJ1-1; tentative D call: TRBD1 (6 bases). Between the trimmed V and J ends, which lost 5 bases and 2 bases, there was a span of 9 bases. The CDR3 consists of 13 residues. CDR1 and CDR2 from the germline V gene are SGHVS and FQNEAQ. The CDR3 spells CASSQTGNTEAFF. CDR3 DNA: TGTGCCAGCAGCCAGACAGGTAACACTGAAGCTTTCTTT.

The chain is built from TRBV7-9 and TRBJ1-1, with D possibly TRBD1 on 5 matching bases. CDR1 is SEHNR, CDR2 FQNEAQ, per germline (reference sequence). Between the trimmed V and J ends, which lost 5 bases and 1 base, there was a span of 20 bases. This CDR3 has 17 amino acids. The CDR3 nucleotides are TGTGCCAGCAGCCCTCCCCTGGGGGGAGGAGAGAACACTGAAGCTTTCTTT. It specifies CASSPPLGGGENTEAFF.

This clone was seen more than once but under ten times. The rearrangement uses TRBV28 and TRBJ2-2, with 12 bases identical to TRBD1. Germline V gene sequence: CDR1 MDHEN, CDR2 SYDVKM. The V gene end was trimmed by 6 bases and the J gene end by 1 base; junction bases not matched to a gene: 9. The CDR3 totals 18 residues. The CDR3 region is CASSRDRGPSGNTGELFF. The CDR3 DNA reads TGTGCCAGCAGCAGGGACAGGGGGCCTAGCGGGAACACCGGGGAGCTGTTTTTT.

Notes on this clone: The germline gene is not matched at one end of the junction; a read error may be the cause. Other DNA sequences within the sample encode an identical CDR3. This rearrangement joins TRBV15 to TRBJ1-5, with TRBD1 matching 11 bases. The CDR3 has 16 amino acids. CDR1 and CDR2 (germline): LNHNV, YYDKDF (reference sequence). This chain's CDR3 is CATSSGGTGGNQPQHF. DNA of the CDR3: TGTGCCACCAGCAGTGGTGGGACAGGGGGTAATCAGCCTCAGCATTTT.

The V and J genes are TRBV7-2 and TRBJ1-1; D not resolved. This CDR3 spans 13 amino acids. Trimming stripped 2 bases from V and 10 bases from J, with 14 bases between. The germline V gene has CDR1 SGHTA and CDR2 FQGNSA. CDR3 residues: CASSLTSPARAFF. CDR3 bases: TGTGCCAGCAGCTTAACCTCCCCCGCGAGAGCTTTCTTT. The full variable domain, with the rest looked up from reference TRBV7-2 and TRBJ1-1, is GAGVSQSPSNKVTEKGKDVELRCDPISGHTALYWYRQSLGQGLEFLIYFQGNSAPDKSGLPSDRFSAERTGGSVSTLTIQRTQQEDSAVYLCASSLTSPARAFFGQGTRLTVV.

This clone has a handful of counts. The CDR3 loop reads CASSQMNTEAFF. The CDR3 nucleotides are TGTGCCAGCAGTCAGATGAACACTGAAGCTTTCTTT. The chain combines TRBV28 with TRBJ1-1; D gene uncertain. The ends were cut back, 5 bases at V and 0 bases at J, with 4 bases in the middle. The CDR3 is made up of 12 amino acids. Germline assignment: CDR1 MDHEN and CDR2 SYDVKM.

V usage is TRBV28 and J usage is TRBJ2-4; 8 nucleotides align to TRBD1. The CDR3 extends over 15 amino acids. J was trimmed by 6 bases and V by 6 bases; bases with no gene match: 10. Per the germline V gene, CDR1 is MDHEN and CDR2 is SYDVKM. CDR3 amino acids: CASRSPGQVANIQYF. The CDR3 DNA reads TGTGCCAGCAGGTCTCCGGGACAGGTTGCAAACATTCAGTACTTC.

V gene TRBV28 combines with J gene TRBJ2-7, with 9 bases that match TRBD2. After removal of 5 bases from V and 4 bases from J, the junction contained 6 bases not matched to a gene. CDR1 MDHEN and CDR2 SYDVKM come from the germline V gene. The CDR3 has 14 amino acids. The CDR3 DNA reads as TGTGCCAGCAGTCCTCCGGGACTAGCTTACGAGCAGTACTTC. This translates into CASSPPGLAYEQYF.